This T cell receptor (beta chain) was found in a study of blood T cell repertoires in COVID-19. Study as a whole: Spain, Italy and the United States supplied samples that represented acute and convalescent COVID-19.

V gave up 0 bases and J gave up 3 bases, with 13 bases separating them. The CDR3 is 15 amino acids. Germline V CDR1 and CDR2: GTSNPN, SVGIG (reference sequence). In the original analysis: From reference gene primer amplification, estimates of nucleated cell counts were derived. TCRdb's copy holds only in-frame clones and misses some; the assay was immunoSEQ multiplex PCR. V and J calls and clone size are as listed in that table; D and trimming were resolved from the DNA. The sample lists 160,000 or so clones, about 82% seen once, with around 7% in the top ten. Sequencing was done on a sample of peripheral blood. The source is a man between 65 and 79 years old with active or convalescent COVID-19. The rearrangement joins TRBV30 to TRBJ2-3, with D tentatively TRBD2 (5 bases). CDR3 sequence (DNA): TGTGCCTGGAGTGTCGGAAGCGAGGGAACAGATACGCAGTATTTT. This translates into CAWSVGSEGTDTQYF.